This TCR beta chain was obtained from a study of OX40 agonist ivuxolimab in advanced cancers. Findings and limits, study-wide: Both CD4+ and CD8+ T cell populations in blood had undergone clonal expansion by week 6 at 0.1 to 3.0 mg/kg. The study found that CD8+ T cells averaged more expanded clones than CD4+.

Concerning this clone itself: The antigen is unknown.

Germline V gene sequence: CDR1 MDHEN, CDR2 SYDVKM. V shed 8 bases, J shed 1 base, and the junction held 4 bases outside the gene matches. The length of the CDR3 is 15 residues. The repertoire was sequenced with immunoSEQ multiplex PCR; TCRdb's copy has only in-frame clones and lacks some. The sample carries roughly 80,000 clones, more than 90% recorded once. Baseline was the first blood sampling point, followed by cycle 4 day 1 and cycle 7 day 1. The V call is TRBV28, the J call TRBJ1-5, with 11 bases matching TRBD1. This receptor was identified in an adult with an advanced solid tumor such as melanoma, head and neck, liver or kidney cancer. The sample was CD4+ or CD8+ T cells sorted from blood, taken in a trial of the OX40 agonist ivuxolimab. CDR3 DNA sequence: TGTGCCAGCCGGACAGGGGGCGGGAGCAATCAGCCCCAGCATTTT. This encodes CASRTGGGSNQPQHF. The complete variable domain, with remaining parts taken from reference TRBV28 and TRBJ1-5, reads DVKVTQSSRYLVKRTGEKVFLECVQDMDHENMFWYRQDPGLGLRLIYFSYDVKMKEKGDIPEGYSVSREKKERFSLILESASTNQTSMYLCASRTGGGSNQPQHFGDGTRLSIL.